This T cell receptor beta chain was profiled in a study of TIL therapy for anti-PD-1-resistant metastatic lung cancer. The CDR3 spans 13 residues. Germline CDR1 is LNHDA and CDR2 is SQIVND (reference sequence). V lost 10 bases and J lost 7, with 17 bases in between. This was the immunoSEQ v3 assay. Some clones are missing from TCRdb's copy, which holds only in-frame ones; the method was immunoSEQ multiplex PCR. The sample shows tens of thousands of clones, approximately 77% of them seen only once. This clone has only a few counts. Time point specified: pre-treatment sample, taken before nivolumab and TIL therapy. Most excised metastases sampled were pleural nodules or supraclavicular lymph nodes. Patients then received nivolumab; progressors got lymphodepletion, TIL and IL-2.

The chain employs TRBV19 and TRBJ1-5; D is possibly TRBD1 (6 bases). The TCR sequence derives from a person aged 30 to 80 with non-small cell lung cancer. This specimen consisted of tumor tissue, obtained at baseline. CDR3 coding DNA: TGTGCCACTAAAAGGGGGTCGGGGCAGCCCCAGCATTTT. Translation: CATKRGSGQPQHF.